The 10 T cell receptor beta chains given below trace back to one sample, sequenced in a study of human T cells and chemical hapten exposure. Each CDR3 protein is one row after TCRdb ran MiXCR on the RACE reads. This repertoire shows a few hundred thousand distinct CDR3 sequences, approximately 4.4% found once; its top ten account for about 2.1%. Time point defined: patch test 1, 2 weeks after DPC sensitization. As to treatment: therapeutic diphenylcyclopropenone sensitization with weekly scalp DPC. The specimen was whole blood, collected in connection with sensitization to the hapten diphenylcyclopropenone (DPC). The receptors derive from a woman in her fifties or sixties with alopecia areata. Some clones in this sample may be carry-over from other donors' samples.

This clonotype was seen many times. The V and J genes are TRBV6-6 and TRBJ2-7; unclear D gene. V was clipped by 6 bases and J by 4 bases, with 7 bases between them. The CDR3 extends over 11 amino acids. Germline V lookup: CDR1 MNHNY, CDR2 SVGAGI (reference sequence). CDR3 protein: CASRREYEQYF. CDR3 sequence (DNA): TGTGCCAGCAGGCGTGAGTACGAGCAGTACTTC.

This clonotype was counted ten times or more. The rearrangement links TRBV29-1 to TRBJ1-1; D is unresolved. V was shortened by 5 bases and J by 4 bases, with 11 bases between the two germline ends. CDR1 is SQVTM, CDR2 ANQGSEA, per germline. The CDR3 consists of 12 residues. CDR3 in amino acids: CSVTGRFTEAFF. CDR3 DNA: TGCAGCGTTACCGGGAGGTTCACTGAAGCTTTCTTT. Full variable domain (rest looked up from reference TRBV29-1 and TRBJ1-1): SAVISQKPSRDICQRGTSLTIQCQVDSQVTMMFWYRQQPGQSLTLIATANQGSEATYESGFVIDKFPISRPNLTFSTLTVSNMSPEDSSIYLCSVTGRFTEAFFGQGTRLTVV.

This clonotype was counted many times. CDR3 nucleotides: TGTGCCAGCACCGTCTCGCGGGAGCGGGAGACAGATACGCAGTATTTT. Translating gives CASTVSRERETDTQYF. The chain joins TRBV7-9 to TRBJ2-3, with TRBD2 matching over 8 bases. This CDR3 region has 16 residues. CDR1 is SEHNR, CDR2 FQNEAQ, per germline (reference sequence). Trimming at V came to 7 bases and at J to 3 bases, leaving 12 bases not matched to a gene. Looking up the rest from reference TRBV7-9 and TRBJ2-3 gives the full variable domain: DTGVSQNPRHKITKRGQNVTFRCDPISEHNRLYWYRQTLGQGPEFLTYFQNEAQLEKSRLLSDRFSAERPKGSFSTLEIQRTEQGDSAMYLCASTVSRERETDTQYFGPGTRLTVL.

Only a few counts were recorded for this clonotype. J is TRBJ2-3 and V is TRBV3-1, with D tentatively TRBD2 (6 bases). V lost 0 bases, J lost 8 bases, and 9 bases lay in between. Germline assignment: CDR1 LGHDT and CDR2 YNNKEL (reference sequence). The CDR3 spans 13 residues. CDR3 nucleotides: TGTGCCAGCAGCCAAGAGAGGCGGGGTACGCAGTATTTT. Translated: CASSQERRGTQYF.

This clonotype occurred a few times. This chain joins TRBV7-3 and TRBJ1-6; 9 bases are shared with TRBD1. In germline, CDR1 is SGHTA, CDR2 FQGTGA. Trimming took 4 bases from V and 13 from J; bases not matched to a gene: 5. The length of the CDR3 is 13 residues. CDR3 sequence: CASSSGTGTPLHF. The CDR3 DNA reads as TGTGCCAGCAGCTCCGGGACAGGGACCCCCCTCCACTTT.

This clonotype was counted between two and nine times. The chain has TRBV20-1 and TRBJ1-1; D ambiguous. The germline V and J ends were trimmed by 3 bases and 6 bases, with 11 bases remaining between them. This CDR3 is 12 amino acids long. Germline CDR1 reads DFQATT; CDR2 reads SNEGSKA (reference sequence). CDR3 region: CSARVGSAEAFF. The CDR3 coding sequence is TGCAGTGCTAGGGTCGGGAGTGCTGAAGCTTTCTTT.

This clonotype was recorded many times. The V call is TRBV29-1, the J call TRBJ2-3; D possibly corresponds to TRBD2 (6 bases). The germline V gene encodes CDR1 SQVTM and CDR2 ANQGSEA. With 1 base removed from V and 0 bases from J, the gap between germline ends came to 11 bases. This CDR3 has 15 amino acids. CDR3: CSVEGRERSTDTQYF. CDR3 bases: TGCAGCGTTGAAGGGAGGGAACGGAGCACAGATACGCAGTATTTT.

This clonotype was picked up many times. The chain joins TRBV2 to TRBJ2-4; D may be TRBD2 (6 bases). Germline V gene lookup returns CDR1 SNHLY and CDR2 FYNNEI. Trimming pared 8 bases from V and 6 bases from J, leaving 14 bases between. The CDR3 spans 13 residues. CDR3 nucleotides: TGTGCCAGCGGAGGGTTTGGCGGAAACATTCAGTACTTC. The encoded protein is CASGGFGGNIQYF.

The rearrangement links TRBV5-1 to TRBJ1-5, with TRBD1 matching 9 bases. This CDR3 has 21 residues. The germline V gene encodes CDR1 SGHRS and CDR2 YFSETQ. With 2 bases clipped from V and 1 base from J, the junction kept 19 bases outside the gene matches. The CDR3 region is CASSLYVTGGASARSNQPQHF. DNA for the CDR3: TGCGCCAGCAGCTTATATGTAACAGGGGGCGCATCGGCGAGAAGCAATCAGCCCCAGCATTTT.

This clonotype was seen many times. CDR3 in amino acids: CASSSRETYLFF. CDR3 in DNA: TGTGCCAGCAGCTCTAGGGAAACTTACCTGTTCTTC. This chain links TRBV7-8 with TRBJ2-1, with D hard to call. The germline V gene encodes CDR1 SGHVS and CDR2 FQNEAQ. V shed 4 bases and J shed 15 bases, with 16 bases lying between them. This CDR3 is 12 amino acids long.